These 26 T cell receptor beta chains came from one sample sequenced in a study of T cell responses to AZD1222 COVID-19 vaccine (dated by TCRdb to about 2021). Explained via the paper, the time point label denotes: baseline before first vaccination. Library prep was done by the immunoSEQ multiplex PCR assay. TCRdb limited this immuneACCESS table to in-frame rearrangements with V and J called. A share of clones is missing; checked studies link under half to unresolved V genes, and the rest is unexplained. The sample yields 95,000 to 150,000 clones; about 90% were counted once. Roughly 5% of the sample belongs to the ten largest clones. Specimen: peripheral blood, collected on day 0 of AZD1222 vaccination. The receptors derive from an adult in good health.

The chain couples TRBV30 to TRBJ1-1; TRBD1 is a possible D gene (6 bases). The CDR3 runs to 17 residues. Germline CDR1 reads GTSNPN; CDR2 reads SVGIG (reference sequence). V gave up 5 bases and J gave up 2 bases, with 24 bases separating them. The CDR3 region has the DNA TGTGCCTGGGGGATTCCACCACTTTACAGGGACAACACTGAAGCTTTCTTT. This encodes CAWGIPPLYRDNTEAFF.

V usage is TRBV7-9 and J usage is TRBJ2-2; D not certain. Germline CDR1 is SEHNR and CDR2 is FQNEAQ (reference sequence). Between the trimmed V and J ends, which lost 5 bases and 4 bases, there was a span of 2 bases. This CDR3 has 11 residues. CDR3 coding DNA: TGTGCCAGCAGCCCCACCGGGGAGCTGTTTTTT. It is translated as CASSPTGELFF. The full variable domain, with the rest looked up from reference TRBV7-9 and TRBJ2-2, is DTGVSQNPRHKITKRGQNVTFRCDPISEHNRLYWYRQTLGQGPEFLTYFQNEAQLEKSRLLSDRFSAERPKGSFSTLEIQRTEQGDSAMYLCASSPTGELFFGEGSRLTVL.

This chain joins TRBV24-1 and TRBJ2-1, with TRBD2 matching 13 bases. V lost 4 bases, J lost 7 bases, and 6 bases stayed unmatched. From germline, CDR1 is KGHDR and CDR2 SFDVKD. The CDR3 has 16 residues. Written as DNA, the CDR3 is TGTGCCACCAGTGACCCACTAGCGGGGGGGATTAATGAGCAGTTCTTC. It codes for CATSDPLAGGINEQFF.

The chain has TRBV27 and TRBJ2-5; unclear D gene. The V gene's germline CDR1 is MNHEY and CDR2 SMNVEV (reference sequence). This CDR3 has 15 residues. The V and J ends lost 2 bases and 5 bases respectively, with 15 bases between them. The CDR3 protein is CASSLKAVPWETQYF. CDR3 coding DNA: TGTGCCAGCAGTTTAAAGGCCGTACCCTGGGAGACCCAGTACTTC.

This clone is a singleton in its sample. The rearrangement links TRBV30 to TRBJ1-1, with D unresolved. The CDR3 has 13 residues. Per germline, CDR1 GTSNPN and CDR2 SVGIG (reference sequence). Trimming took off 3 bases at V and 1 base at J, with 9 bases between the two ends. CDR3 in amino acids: CAWSPDRNTEAFF. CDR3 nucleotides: TGTGCCTGGAGCCCCGACCGGAACACTGAAGCTTTCTTT.

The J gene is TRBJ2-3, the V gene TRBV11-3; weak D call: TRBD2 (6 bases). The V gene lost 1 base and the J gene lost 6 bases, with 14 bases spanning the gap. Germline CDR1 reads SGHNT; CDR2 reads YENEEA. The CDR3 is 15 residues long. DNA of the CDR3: TGTGCCAGCAGCTTAGCAGGGTCGGGAGCCGATACGCAGTATTTT. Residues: CASSLAGSGADTQYF.

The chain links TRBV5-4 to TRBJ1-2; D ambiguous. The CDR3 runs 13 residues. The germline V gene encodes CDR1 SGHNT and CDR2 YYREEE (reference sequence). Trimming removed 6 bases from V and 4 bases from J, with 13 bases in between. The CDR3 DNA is TGTGCCAGCACCCCGTGGGGTGGCTATGGCTACACCTTC. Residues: CASTPWGGYGYTF.

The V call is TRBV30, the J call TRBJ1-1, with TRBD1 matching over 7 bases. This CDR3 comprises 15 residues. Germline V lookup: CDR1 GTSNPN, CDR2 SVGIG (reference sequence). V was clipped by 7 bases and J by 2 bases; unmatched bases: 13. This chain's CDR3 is CASQTGTVRNTEAFF. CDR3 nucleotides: TGTGCCTCCCAAACCGGGACAGTGAGAAACACTGAAGCTTTCTTT. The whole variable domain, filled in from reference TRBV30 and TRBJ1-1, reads SQTIHQWPATLVQPVGSPLSLECTVEGTSNPNLYWYRQAAGRGLQLLFYSVGIGQISSEVPQNLSASRPQDRQFILSSKKLLLSDSGFYLCASQTGTVRNTEAFFGQGTRLTVV.

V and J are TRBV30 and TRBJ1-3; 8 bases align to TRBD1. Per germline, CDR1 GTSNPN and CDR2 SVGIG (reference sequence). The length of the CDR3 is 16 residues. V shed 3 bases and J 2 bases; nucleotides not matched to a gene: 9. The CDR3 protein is CAWRAHGRGPGNTIYF. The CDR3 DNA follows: TGTGCCTGGAGGGCCCACGGCAGGGGGCCTGGAAACACCATATATTTT. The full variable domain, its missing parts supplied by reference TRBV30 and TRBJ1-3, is SQTIHQWPATLVQPVGSPLSLECTVEGTSNPNLYWYRQAAGRGLQLLFYSVGIGQISSEVPQNLSASRPQDRQFILSSKKLLLSDSGFYLCAWRAHGRGPGNTIYFGEGSWLTVV.

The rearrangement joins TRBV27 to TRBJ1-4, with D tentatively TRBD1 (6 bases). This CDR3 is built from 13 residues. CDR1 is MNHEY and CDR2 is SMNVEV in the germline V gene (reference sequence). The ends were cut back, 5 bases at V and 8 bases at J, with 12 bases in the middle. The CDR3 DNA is TGTGCCAGCAGTAGGGGGATGGGGGAAAAACTGTTTTTT. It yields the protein CASSRGMGEKLFF.

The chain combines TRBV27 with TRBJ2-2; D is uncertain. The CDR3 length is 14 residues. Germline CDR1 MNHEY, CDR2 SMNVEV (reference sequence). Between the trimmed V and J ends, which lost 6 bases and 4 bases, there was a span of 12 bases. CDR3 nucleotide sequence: TGTGCCAGCAGAGGACCCTACCCCACCGGGGAGCTGTTTTTT. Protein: CASRGPYPTGELFF.

The CDR3 loop is CASSPDYTGIYGYTF. The CDR3 DNA is TGTGCCAGCAGCCCGGATTATACAGGGATCTATGGCTACACCTTC. This chain connects TRBV5-4 to TRBJ1-2; the D gene is possibly TRBD1 (6 bases). V gave up 4 bases and J gave up 4 bases, with 17 bases separating them. The germline V gene encodes CDR1 SGHNT and CDR2 YYREEE (reference sequence). The CDR3 spans 15 residues.

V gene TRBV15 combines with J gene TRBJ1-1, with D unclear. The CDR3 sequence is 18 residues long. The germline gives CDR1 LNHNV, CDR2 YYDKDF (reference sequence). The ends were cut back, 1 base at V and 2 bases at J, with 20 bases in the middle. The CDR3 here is CATSRVGEGVYFNTEAFF. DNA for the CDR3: TGTGCCACCAGCAGAGTCGGGGAGGGTGTGTATTTTAACACTGAAGCTTTCTTT. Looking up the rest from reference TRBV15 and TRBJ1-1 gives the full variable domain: DAMVIQNPRYQVTQFGKPVTLSCSQTLNHNVMYWYQQKSSQAPKLLFHYYDKDFNNEADTPDNFQSRRPNTSFCFLDIRSPGLGDTAMYLCATSRVGEGVYFNTEAFFGQGTRLTVV.

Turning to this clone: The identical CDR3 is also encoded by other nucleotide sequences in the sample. This CDR3 is CASSPAGGELFF. CDR3 DNA: TGTGCCAGCAGCCCGGCGGGTGGGGAGCTGTTTTTT. This chain connects TRBV11-3 to TRBJ2-2; possible D gene TRBD2, 5 bases. Germline values: CDR1 SGHNT, CDR2 YENEEA. This CDR3 is built from 12 residues. The V gene lost 5 bases and the J gene lost 8 bases, with 9 bases spanning the gap.

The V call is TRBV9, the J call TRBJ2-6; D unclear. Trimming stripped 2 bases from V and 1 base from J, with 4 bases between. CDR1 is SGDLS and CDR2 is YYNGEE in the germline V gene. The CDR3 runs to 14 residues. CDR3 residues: CASSVGSGANVLTF. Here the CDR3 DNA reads TGTGCCAGCAGCGTGGGGTCTGGGGCCAACGTCCTGACTTTC.

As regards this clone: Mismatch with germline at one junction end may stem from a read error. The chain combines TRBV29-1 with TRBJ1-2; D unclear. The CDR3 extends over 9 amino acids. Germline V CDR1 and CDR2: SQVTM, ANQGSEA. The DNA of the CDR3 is TGCAGCGTTGATAAAGGAGGCGTCTTC. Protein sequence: CSVDKGGVF. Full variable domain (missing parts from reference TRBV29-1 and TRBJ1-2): SAVISQKPSRDICQRGTSLTIQCQVDSQVTMMFWYRQQPGQSLTLIATANQGSEATYESGFVIDKFPISRPNLTFSTLTVSNMSPEDSSIYLCSVDKGGVFGSGTRLTVV.

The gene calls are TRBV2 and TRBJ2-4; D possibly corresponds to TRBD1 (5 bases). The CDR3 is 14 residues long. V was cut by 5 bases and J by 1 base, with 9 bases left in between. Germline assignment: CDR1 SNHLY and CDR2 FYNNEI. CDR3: CASSKRGAKNIQYF. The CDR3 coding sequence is TGTGCCAGCAGTAAAAGGGGCGCCAAAAACATTCAGTACTTC.

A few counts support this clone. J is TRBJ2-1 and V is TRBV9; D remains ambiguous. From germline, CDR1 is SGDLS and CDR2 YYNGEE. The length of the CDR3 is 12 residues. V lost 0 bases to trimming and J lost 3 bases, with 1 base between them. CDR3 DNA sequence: TGTGCCAGCAGCGTAGACTACAATGAGCAGTTCTTC. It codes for CASSVDYNEQFF.

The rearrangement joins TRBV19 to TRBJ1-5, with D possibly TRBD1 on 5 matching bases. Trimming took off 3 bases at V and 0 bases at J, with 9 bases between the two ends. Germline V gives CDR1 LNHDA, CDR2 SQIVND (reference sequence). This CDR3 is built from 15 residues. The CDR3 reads CASSIGQYSNQPQHF. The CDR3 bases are TGTGCCAGTAGTATCGGACAATATAGCAATCAGCCCCAGCATTTT.

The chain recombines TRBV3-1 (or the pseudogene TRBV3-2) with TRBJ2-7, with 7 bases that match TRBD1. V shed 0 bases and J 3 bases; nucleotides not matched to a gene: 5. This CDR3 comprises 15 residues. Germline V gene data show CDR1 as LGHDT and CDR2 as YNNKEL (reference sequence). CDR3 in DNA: TGTGCCAGCAGCCAAGATCCGGGACAGCGCTACGAGCAGTACTTC. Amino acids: CASSQDPGQRYEQYF.

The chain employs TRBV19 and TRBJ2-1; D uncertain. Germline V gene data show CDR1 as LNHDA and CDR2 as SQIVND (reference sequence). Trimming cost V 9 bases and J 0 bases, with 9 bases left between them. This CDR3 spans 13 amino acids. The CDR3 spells CASSASSYNEQFF. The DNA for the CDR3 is TGTGCCAGCAGCGCGAGCTCCTACAATGAGCAGTTCTTC.

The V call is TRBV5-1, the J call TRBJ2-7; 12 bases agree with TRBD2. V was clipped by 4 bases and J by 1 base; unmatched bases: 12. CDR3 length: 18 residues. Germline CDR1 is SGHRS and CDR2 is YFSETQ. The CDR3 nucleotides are TGCGCCAGCAGCCCAGGGACAGTCGGGACTAGCGGGTCCTACGAGCAGTACTTC. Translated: CASSPGTVGTSGSYEQYF. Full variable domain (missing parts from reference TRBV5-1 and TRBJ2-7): KAGVTQTPRYLIKTRGQQVTLSCSPISGHRSVSWYQQTPGQGLQFLFEYFSETQRNKGNFPGRFSGRQFSNSRSEMNVSTLELGDSALYLCASSPGTVGTSGSYEQYFGPGTRLTVT.

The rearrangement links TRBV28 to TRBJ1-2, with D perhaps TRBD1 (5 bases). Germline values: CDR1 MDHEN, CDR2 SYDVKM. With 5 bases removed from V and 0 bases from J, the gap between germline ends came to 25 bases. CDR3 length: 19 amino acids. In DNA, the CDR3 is TGTGCCAGCAGTCCTTTGGGGGGAAAGGGGCATATAGCTAACTATGGCTACACCTTC. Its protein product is CASSPLGGKGHIANYGYTF.

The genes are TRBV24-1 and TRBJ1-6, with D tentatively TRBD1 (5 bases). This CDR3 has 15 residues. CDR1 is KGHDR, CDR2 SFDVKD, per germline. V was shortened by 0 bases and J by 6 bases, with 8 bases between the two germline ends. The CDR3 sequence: CATSDLYRSNSPLHF. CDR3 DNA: TGTGCCACCAGTGATTTGTACAGGAGTAATTCACCCCTCCACTTT.

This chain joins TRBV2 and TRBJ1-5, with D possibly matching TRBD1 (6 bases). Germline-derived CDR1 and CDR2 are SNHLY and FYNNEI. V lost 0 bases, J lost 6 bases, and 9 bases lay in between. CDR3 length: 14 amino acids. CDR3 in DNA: TGTGCCAGCAGTGAAGCCAGGGGAAGTCAGCCCCAGCATTTT. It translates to CASSEARGSQPQHF. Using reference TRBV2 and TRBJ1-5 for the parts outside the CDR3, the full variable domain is EPEVTQTPSHQVTQMGQEVILRCVPISNHLYFYWYRQILGQKVEFLVSFYNNEISEKSEIFDDQFSVERPDGSNFTLKIRSTKLEDSAMYFCASSEARGSQPQHFGDGTRLSIL.

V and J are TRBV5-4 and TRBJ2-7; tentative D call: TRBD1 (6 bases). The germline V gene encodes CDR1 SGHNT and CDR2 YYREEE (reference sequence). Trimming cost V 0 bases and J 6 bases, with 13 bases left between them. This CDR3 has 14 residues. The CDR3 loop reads CASSLAGAPLEQYF. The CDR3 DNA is TGTGCCAGCAGCTTGGCAGGGGCCCCTCTCGAGCAGTACTTC. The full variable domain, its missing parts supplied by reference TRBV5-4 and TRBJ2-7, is ETGVTQSPTHLIKTRGQQVTLRCSSQSGHNTVSWYQQALGQGPQFIFQYYREEENGRGNFPPRFSGLQFPNYSSELNVNALELDDSALYLCASSLAGAPLEQYFGPGTRLTVT.